This TCR beta chain was observed in a study of early T cells in non-severe SARS-CoV-2 infection. Using its own MiXCR run on the 5' RACE reads, TCRdb lists one record per CDR3 protein. Counted here are about 52,000 distinct CDR3 sequences, about 10% occurring once; the ten biggest clones make up approximately 13%. This receptor was taken from an adult who was a healthcare worker with PCR-confirmed SARS-CoV-2 infection or an uninfected control (not recorded which). Source material: whole blood.

Here the CDR3 reads CASAIGSNQPQHF. For the CDR3, the DNA is TGTGCCAGCGCCATTGGGAGCAATCAGCCCCAGCATTTT. The V and J genes are TRBV2 and TRBJ1-5; D call uncertain. This CDR3 has 13 residues. The V end lost 8 bases, the J end lost 1 base, and 9 bases lay between the germline ends. CDR1 and CDR2 from the germline V gene are SNHLY and FYNNEI. The variable domain in full, completed from reference TRBV2 and TRBJ1-5, reads EPEVTQTPSHQVTQMGQEVILRCVPISNHLYFYWYRQILGQKVEFLVSFYNNEISEKSEIFDDQFSVERPDGSNFTLKIRSTKLEDSAMYFCASAIGSNQPQHFGDGTRLSIL.